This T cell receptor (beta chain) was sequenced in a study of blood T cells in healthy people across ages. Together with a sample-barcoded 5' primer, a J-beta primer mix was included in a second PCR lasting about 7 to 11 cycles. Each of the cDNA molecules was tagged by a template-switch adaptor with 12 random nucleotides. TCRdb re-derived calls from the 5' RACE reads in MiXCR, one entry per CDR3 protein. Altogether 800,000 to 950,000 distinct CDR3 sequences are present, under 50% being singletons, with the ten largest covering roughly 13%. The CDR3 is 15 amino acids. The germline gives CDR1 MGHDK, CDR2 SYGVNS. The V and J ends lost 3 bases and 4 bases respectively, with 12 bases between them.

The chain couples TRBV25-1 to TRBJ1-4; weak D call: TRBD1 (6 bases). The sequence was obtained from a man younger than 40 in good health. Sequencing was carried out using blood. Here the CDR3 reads CASSERQVHNEKLFF. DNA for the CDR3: TGTGCCAGCAGTGAGAGACAGGTTCATAATGAAAAACTGTTTTTT.